Shown below are 32 T cell receptor beta chains from a single sample sequenced in a study of T cell responses to AZD1222 COVID-19 vaccine. Profiled with immunoSEQ multiplex PCR; TCRdb holds only in-frame clones, not every one. The sample contains about 26,000 clones, just over 85% of which appear only once. This specimen consisted of peripheral blood, obtained 28 days after the second AZD1222 dose. These receptor sequences come from an adult who received the AZD1222 COVID-19 vaccine.

The chain combines TRBV7-2 with TRBJ1-2; D is unclear. Germline CDR1 reads SGHTA; CDR2 reads FQGNSA. The CDR3 loop spans 11 amino acids. V was shortened by 5 bases and J by 2 bases, with 3 bases between the two germline ends. Here the CDR3 reads CASSQNYGYTF. Written as DNA, the CDR3 is TGTGCCAGCAGCCAGAACTATGGCTACACCTTC.

The J gene is TRBJ2-7, the V gene TRBV2; D not resolved. The V and J ends lost 6 bases and 2 bases respectively, with 11 bases between them. There are 13 residues in the CDR3. The V gene's germline CDR1 is SNHLY and CDR2 FYNNEI. This chain's CDR3 is CASRPTGTYEQYF. CDR3 in DNA: TGTGCCAGCAGACCCACCGGTACCTACGAGCAGTACTTC.

The count of this clone is one. The rearrangement uses TRBV6-5 and TRBJ1-1; D possibly corresponds to TRBD1 (6 bases). The germline V gene encodes CDR1 MNHEY and CDR2 SVGAGI. This CDR3 contains 13 residues. V was cut by 5 bases and J by 2 bases, with 9 bases left in between. CDR3 sequence reads: CASSRTVNTEAFF. The DNA for the CDR3 is TGTGCCAGCAGTAGGACAGTCAACACTGAAGCTTTCTTT.

The chain links TRBV27 to TRBJ2-2; no clear D. Trimming removed 10 bases from V and 0 bases from J, with 9 bases in between. Germline V lookup: CDR1 MNHEY, CDR2 SMNVEV (reference sequence). The CDR3 length is 13 residues. CDR3 nucleotide sequence: TGTGCCACAGTTATTACGAACACCGGGGAGCTGTTTTTT. Its translation is CATVITNTGELFF.

This sequence joins TRBV7-2 and TRBJ2-1; D gene ambiguous. The CDR3 length is 14 residues. Germline V gene lookup returns CDR1 SGHTA and CDR2 FQGNSA. Deletions cut 4 bases from V and 0 bases from J, with 7 bases between. CDR3: CASSSRTSYNEQFF. The CDR3 DNA reads TGTGCCAGCAGCTCCCGGACCTCCTACAATGAGCAGTTCTTC.

The chain uses TRBV28 and TRBJ2-3; TRBD2 matches at 9 bases. The length of the CDR3 is 16 residues. Germline assignment: CDR1 MDHEN and CDR2 SYDVKM. V was pared by 7 bases and J by 0 bases, with 8 bases of the junction left unmatched. The DNA for the CDR3 is TGTGCCAGCACCGATACAACTAGCGGGAGCACAGATACGCAGTATTTT. It yields the protein CASTDTTSGSTDTQYF.

The J gene is TRBJ1-5, the V gene TRBV7-9; D ambiguous. Germline lookup yields CDR1 SEHNR and CDR2 FQNEAQ (reference sequence). Trimming left V 8 bases short and J 7 bases short, with 15 bases between. The CDR3 spans 13 residues. CDR3 in DNA: TGTGCCAGCTCCCGGGAGGGAGGACAGCCCCAGCATTTT. This encodes CASSREGGQPQHF.

A few counts support this clone. The chain joins TRBV28 to TRBJ1-2; D not resolved. V lost 4 bases and J lost 1, with 10 bases in between. Germline CDR1 reads MDHEN; CDR2 reads SYDVKM. The CDR3 totals 14 residues. The CDR3 reads CASSSGVHNYGYTF. Here the CDR3 DNA reads TGTGCCAGCAGTTCTGGGGTCCATAACTATGGCTACACCTTC.

This clone was observed a handful of times. The rearrangement uses TRBV6-5 and TRBJ1-5, with 8 bases that match TRBD1. CDR1 is MNHEY, CDR2 SVGAGI, per germline. Germline trimming cut 6 bases from V and 6 bases from J; bases unmatched to any gene: 10. The CDR3 has 15 residues. The CDR3: CASRAGTGLFQPQHF. The CDR3 nucleotides are TGTGCCAGCAGGGCCGGGACAGGTTTGTTTCAGCCCCAGCATTTT.

The V gene is TRBV2, the J gene TRBJ1-5; 8 bases match TRBD1. The CDR3 contains 15 residues. After removal of 7 bases from V and 4 bases from J, the junction contained 9 bases not matched to a gene. Germline loops: CDR1 SNHLY, CDR2 FYNNEI. The CDR3 DNA sequence: TGTGCCAGCACCCTACAGGGGGGCGAAAATCAGCCCCAGCATTTT. This gives the protein CASTLQGGENQPQHF.

The chain carries TRBV2 and TRBJ1-6; D may be TRBD1 (6 bases). Between the trimmed V and J ends, which lost 11 bases and 0 bases, there was a span of 11 bases. Germline CDR1 is SNHLY and CDR2 is FYNNEI. This CDR3 spans 14 amino acids. CDR3 sequence: CAVDRSSYNSPLHF. The CDR3 region has the DNA TGTGCCGTAGACAGGAGCTCCTATAATTCACCCCTCCACTTT.

J is TRBJ2-7 and V is TRBV10-1; tentatively, D is TRBD2 (7 bases). This CDR3 contains 13 residues. Germline-derived CDR1 and CDR2 are WNHNN and SYGVQD (reference sequence). Deletions cut 7 bases from V and 5 bases from J, with 15 bases between. The CDR3 loop is CASIPRGAHEQYF. The CDR3 DNA reads TGCGCCAGCATCCCTCGGGGGGCACACGAGCAGTACTTC.

The chain recombines TRBV27 with TRBJ2-7; TRBD1 might be the D (6 bases). The CDR3 has 17 amino acids. In germline, CDR1 is MNHEY, CDR2 SMNVEV (reference sequence). V was pared by 6 bases and J by 0 bases, with 21 bases between. The CDR3 bases are TGTGCCAGCAGATCCCCCTTGGGTGGGGGCGGCTCCTACGAGCAGTACTTC. Encoded protein: CASRSPLGGGGSYEQYF.

This chain links TRBV29-1 with TRBJ1-1; D ambiguous. V was cut by 7 bases and J by 6 bases, with 12 bases left in between. This CDR3 is built from 11 residues. Germline assignment: CDR1 SQVTM and CDR2 ANQGSEA. CDR3 in DNA: TGCAGCGCCTGGGCAGCCGCTGAAGCTTTCTTT. Amino acids: CSAWAAAEAFF.

The chain carries TRBV4-1 and TRBJ2-7, with no clear D. V lost 0 bases and J 4 bases, leaving 7 bases between the germline ends. Germline assignment: CDR1 MGHRA and CDR2 YSYEKL. CDR3 size: 13 residues. CDR3 residues: CASSQDWSYEQYF. In nucleotides, the CDR3 is TGCGCCAGCAGCCAAGACTGGTCGTACGAGCAGTACTTC.

The CDR3 sequence: CASSRPGTDTQYF. In nucleotides, the CDR3 is TGCGCCAGCAGCCGGCCGGGGACAGATACGCAGTATTTT. V usage is TRBV5-1 and J usage is TRBJ2-3, with a possible D match to TRBD2 (5 bases). The V gene lost 4 bases and the J gene lost 3 bases, with 9 bases spanning the gap. CDR1 is SGHRS, CDR2 YFSETQ, per germline. The CDR3 sequence is 13 residues long.

The chain recombines TRBV13 with TRBJ1-2; D is unresolved. The germline V gene encodes CDR1 PRHDT and CDR2 FYEKMQ (reference sequence). V lost 0 bases and J 3 bases, leaving 8 bases between the germline ends. The CDR3 runs 14 residues. CDR3: CASSLGGWDYGYTF. CDR3 bases: TGTGCCAGCAGCTTAGGGGGCTGGGACTATGGCTACACCTTC.

This clone was counted between two and nine times. The chain joins TRBV5-1 to TRBJ1-1, with 10 nucleotides matching TRBD1. V shed 3 bases, J shed 4 bases, and the junction held 6 bases outside the gene matches. Germline-derived CDR1 and CDR2 are SGHRS and YFSETQ. The CDR3 loop spans 15 amino acids. This CDR3 is CASSYGQGGPTEAFF. For the CDR3, the DNA is TGCGCCAGCAGCTACGGACAGGGGGGTCCCACTGAAGCTTTCTTT. The full variable domain, with the rest looked up from reference TRBV5-1 and TRBJ1-1, is KAGVTQTPRYLIKTRGQQVTLSCSPISGHRSVSWYQQTPGQGLQFLFEYFSETQRNKGNFPGRFSGRQFSNSRSEMNVSTLELGDSALYLCASSYGQGGPTEAFFGQGTRLTVV.

V is TRBV2 and J is TRBJ2-7; TRBD2 matches at 8 bases. The CDR3 sequence is 14 residues long. Germline-derived CDR1 and CDR2 are SNHLY and FYNNEI. V lost 4 bases and J lost 7; bases outside the gene matches: 9. CDR3 residues: CASSVPGGATEQYF. The CDR3, as DNA: TGTGCCAGCAGTGTCCCGGGGGGGGCAACTGAGCAGTACTTC.

This sequence joins TRBV7-2 and TRBJ2-3; 9 bases align to TRBD2. The CDR3 length is 16 residues. Germline-derived CDR1 and CDR2 are SGHTA and FQGNSA. The junction had 13 bases not matched to a gene; V was cut back by 7 bases and J by 5 bases. CDR3 nucleotides: TGTGCCAGCACCCAGCGGCGGGGGGGCACCGGAGATACGCAGTATTTT. This codes for CASTQRRGGTGDTQYF.

The V gene is TRBV5-1, the J gene TRBJ2-2, with 7 bases identical to TRBD1. Germline values: CDR1 SGHRS, CDR2 YFSETQ. The CDR3 contains 16 residues. V was clipped by 1 base and J by 1 base; unmatched bases: 4. In nucleotides, the CDR3 is TGCGCCAGCAGCTTGAGGGGGCGCGGGAACACCGGGGAGCTGTTTTTT. It is translated as CASSLRGRGNTGELFF. Combining the CDR3 with reference TRBV5-1 and TRBJ2-2 gives the whole variable domain KAGVTQTPRYLIKTRGQQVTLSCSPISGHRSVSWYQQTPGQGLQFLFEYFSETQRNKGNFPGRFSGRQFSNSRSEMNVSTLELGDSALYLCASSLRGRGNTGELFFGEGSRLTVL.

This clone appeared once. The gene calls are TRBV6-5 and TRBJ1-1; D gene uncertain. Germline V CDR1 and CDR2: MNHEY, SVGAGI. The V and J ends lost 2 bases and 1 base respectively, with 5 bases between them. The CDR3 length is 13 residues. The CDR3 bases are TGTGCCAGCAGTTACATTGGGAACACTGAAGCTTTCTTT. This gives the protein CASSYIGNTEAFF.

The rearrangement joins TRBV12-3 or TRBV12-4 to TRBJ1-1; tentative D call: TRBD1 (5 bases). Trimming took off 3 bases at V and 6 bases at J, with 8 bases between the two ends. CDR3 size: 12 residues. In DNA form, the CDR3 reads TGTGCCAGCAGTTTGTCCAGGGCTGAAGCTTTCTTT. Its protein is CASSLSRAEAFF.

The rearrangement uses TRBV7-2 and TRBJ1-3; 8 bases agree with TRBD1. CDR1 is SGHTA, CDR2 FQGNSA, per germline. Unmatched junction bases numbered 9, after V lost 2 bases and J lost 0 bases. The CDR3 loop spans 18 amino acids. The DNA of the CDR3 is TGTGCCAGCAGCTTACGTACCGGGACAGGCCCCTCTGGAAACACCATATATTTT. Translated: CASSLRTGTGPSGNTIYF.

The chain uses TRBV19 and TRBJ1-1; a weak D match, TRBD1 (5 bases). Trimming shortened V by 6 bases and J by 7 bases, and 18 bases separated the two germline ends. This CDR3 contains 14 residues. Germline V lookup: CDR1 LNHDA, CDR2 SQIVND (reference sequence). DNA of the CDR3: TGTGCCAGTAGGCGCGGGGGGGAAAAGATTGAAGCTTTCTTT. This encodes CASRRGGEKIEAFF.

This clone was recorded a few times. The rearrangement links TRBV6-5 to TRBJ1-2; possible D gene TRBD1, 6 bases. Deletions cut 7 bases from V and 7 bases from J, with 16 bases between. Germline V gene data show CDR1 as MNHEY and CDR2 as SVGAGI. The CDR3 totals 13 residues. The CDR3 sequence: CASTPGGGGGYTF. CDR3 DNA: TGTGCCAGCACCCCGGGAGGGGGTGGTGGCTACACCTTC.

The chain links TRBV18 to TRBJ1-1, with unresolved D. There are 15 residues in the CDR3. The ends were cut back, 1 base at V and 2 bases at J, with 11 bases in the middle. From germline, CDR1 is KGHSH and CDR2 LQKENI. The CDR3 is CASSPQTNYNTEAFF. The CDR3 bases are TGTGCCAGCTCACCACAGACAAACTATAACACTGAAGCTTTCTTT.

The chain carries TRBV2 and TRBJ2-3; the D is unclear. The V and J ends lost 8 bases and 2 bases respectively, with 5 bases between them. CDR1 and CDR2 (germline): SNHLY, FYNNEI. The CDR3 runs to 11 residues. CDR3: CASAYTDTQYF. The CDR3 coding sequence is TGTGCCAGCGCGTACACAGATACGCAGTATTTT. Filled out from reference TRBV2 and TRBJ2-3, the complete variable domain reads EPEVTQTPSHQVTQMGQEVILRCVPISNHLYFYWYRQILGQKVEFLVSFYNNEISEKSEIFDDQFSVERPDGSNFTLKIRSTKLEDSAMYFCASAYTDTQYFGPGTRLTVL.

The rearrangement joins TRBV21-1 to TRBJ2-1; TRBD2 is the table's D call, not checked against the DNA. TRBV21-1 is a pseudogene segment. This CDR3 region has 15 residues. CDR3: CASSAWGVRNNEQFF. The CDR3 DNA reads TGTGCCAGCAGCGCTTGGGGGGTTCGTAACAATGAGCAGTTCTTC.

The chain carries TRBV3-1 (or the pseudogene TRBV3-2) and TRBJ2-5; TRBD2 matches 14 bases. Germline CDR1 LGHDT, CDR2 YNNKEL (reference sequence). The CDR3 has 18 residues. V dropped 0 bases and J dropped 1; count of bases not matched to a gene: 4. The CDR3 loop is CASSQESGLAGVQETQYF. CDR3 nucleotides: TGTGCCAGCAGCCAAGAATCGGGACTAGCGGGGGTCCAAGAGACCCAGTACTTC.

The chain couples TRBV5-5 to TRBJ2-2; D is unresolved. The V end was cut by 0 bases, the J end by 6 bases, with 6 bases between. The CDR3 extends over 13 amino acids. Germline CDR1 reads SGHKS; CDR2 reads YYEKEE (reference sequence). The CDR3 nucleotides read TGTGCCAGCAGCTTGGGGGTTGCCGGGGAGCTGTTTTTT. This codes for CASSLGVAGELFF. Variable domain in full (rest from reference TRBV5-5 and TRBJ2-2): DAGVTQSPTHLIKTRGQQVTLRCSPISGHKSVSWYQQVLGQGPQFIFQYYEKEERGRGNFPDRFSARQFPNYSSELNVNALLLGDSALYLCASSLGVAGELFFGEGSRLTVL.

The V gene is TRBV14, the J gene TRBJ2-1; TRBD1 aligns across 9 bases. The CDR3 extends over 15 amino acids. The germline gives CDR1 SGHDN, CDR2 FVKESK. Unmatched junction bases numbered 7, after V lost 4 bases and J lost 6 bases. The chain's CDR3 is CASSRQGGGTNEQFF. In DNA, the CDR3 is TGTGCCAGCAGCCGACAGGGGGGCGGTACCAATGAGCAGTTCTTC.